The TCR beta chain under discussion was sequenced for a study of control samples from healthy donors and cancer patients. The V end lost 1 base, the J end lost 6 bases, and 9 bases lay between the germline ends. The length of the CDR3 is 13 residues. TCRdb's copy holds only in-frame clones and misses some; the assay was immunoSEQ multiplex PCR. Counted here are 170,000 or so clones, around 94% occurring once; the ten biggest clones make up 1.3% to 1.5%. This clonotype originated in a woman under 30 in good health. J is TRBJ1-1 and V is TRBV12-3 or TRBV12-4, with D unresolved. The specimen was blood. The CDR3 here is CASSLEPPPEAFF. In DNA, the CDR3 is TGTGCCAGCAGTTTAGAACCCCCCCCTGAAGCTTTCTTT.